The source of this T cell receptor beta chain is a study of shared clonotypes between healthy human individuals. The overall study: The cohort had a couple of women and a few men, ages 18 to 49.

V was shortened by 3 bases and J by 9 bases, with 15 bases between the two germline ends. The CDR3 consists of 14 residues. Germline V gene lookup returns CDR1 LNHNV and CDR2 YYDKDF (reference sequence). Profiled with immunoSEQ multiplex PCR; TCRdb holds only in-frame clones, not every one. The repertoire holds approximately 600,000 clones, with 85% to 95% as singletons. Study-wide results and caveats: Blood was the only sampled material, and tissue repertoires likely differ. A handful of donors had around 5.2% of their naive CD4 clonotypes in common. Generally, estimated richness proved larger in naive subsets than it did in memory subsets.

This clone was seen a handful of times. The antigen is undetermined. Naive CD8 cells lacked CD45RO and underwent positive selection for CCR7, leaving out terminally differentiated effector memory CD45RA+ cells. This chain uses TRBV15 with TRBJ1-5; the D gene is possibly TRBD1 (5 bases). This TCR was sampled from a young woman in good health. Sequencing was performed on naive CD8+ T cells sorted from blood. The CDR3 DNA reads as TGTGCCACCAGCAGGGACACCGGTTTGCGGCCCCAGCATTTT. Its protein product is CATSRDTGLRPQHF.